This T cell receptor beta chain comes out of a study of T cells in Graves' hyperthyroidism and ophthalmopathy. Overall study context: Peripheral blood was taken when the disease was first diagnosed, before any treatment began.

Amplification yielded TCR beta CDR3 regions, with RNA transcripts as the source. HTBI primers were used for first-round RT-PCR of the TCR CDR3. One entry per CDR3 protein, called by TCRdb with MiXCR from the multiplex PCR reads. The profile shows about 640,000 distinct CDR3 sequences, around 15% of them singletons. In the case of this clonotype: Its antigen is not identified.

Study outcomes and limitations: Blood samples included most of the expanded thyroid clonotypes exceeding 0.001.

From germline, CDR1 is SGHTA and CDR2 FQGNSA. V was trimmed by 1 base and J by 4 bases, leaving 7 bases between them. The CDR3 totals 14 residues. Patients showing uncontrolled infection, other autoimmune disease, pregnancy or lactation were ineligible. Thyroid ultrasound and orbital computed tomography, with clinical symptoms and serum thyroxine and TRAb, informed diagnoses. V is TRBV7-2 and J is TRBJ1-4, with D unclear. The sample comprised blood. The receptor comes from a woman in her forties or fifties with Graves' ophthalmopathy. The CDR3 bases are TGTGCCAGCAGCTTAGGAATGAGTAATGAAAAACTGTTTTTT. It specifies CASSLGMSNEKLFF. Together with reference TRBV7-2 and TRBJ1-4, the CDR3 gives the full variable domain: GAGVSQSPSNKVTEKGKDVELRCDPISGHTALYWYRQSLGQGLEFLIYFQGNSAPDKSGLPSDRFSAERTGGSVSTLTIQRTQQEDSAVYLCASSLGMSNEKLFFGSGTQLSVL.